Detailed here is one T cell receptor beta chain. Its recognized antigen is unknown. The sample holds no much larger clone one base away, and base qualities are not on file. The donors were healthy, HIV-negative adults who had no recently reported acute infections or vaccinations. Only Caucasian adults living in Nashville, Tennessee, USA were represented among the donors. CD4+ T cells were enriched through magnetic negative selection, after which naive cells were positively selected on CD45RA and the remaining negative fraction served as the memory subset. Blood was obtained by leukapheresis, after which PBMCs were separated by Ficoll-Histopaque density gradient centrifugation and cryopreserved in liquid nitrogen vapor phase. Analytical flow cytometry was used to check the purity and quantity of every magnetically sorted T cell population. From each sorted fraction, genomic DNA was isolated and quantified by UV absorbance on a Nanodrop 2000c.

TCR CDR3 regions were amplified from genomic DNA by multiplex PCR using the deep immunoSEQ assay. Extracted genomic DNA from each cell subset was distributed evenly across all wells of several immunoSEQ 96-well plates, and each plate was treated as a replicate. For sorted subsets, 200 to 250 ng of genomic DNA, equivalent to 25,000 to 35,000 T cell genomes, went into each replicate PCR. The purified libraries were quantified using a Qubit 3.0 fluorometer, sized with a Bioanalyzer 2100, and then quantified again using the KAPA Library Quantification kit. Every immunoSEQ 96-well plate was sequenced on a dedicated single-read 150-cycle Illumina NextSeq 550 flow cell. As for the authors' bioinformatics: Because the immunoSEQ output included only junctional sequences and no quality scores, the filtering could not be the same as the filtering used for full-length reads. To assign V/J genes and CDR3, sequences were annotated using PyIR, a Python wrapper for IgBLAST v1.9, with IMGT germline references. Reads were filtered out if the reads had weak V/J assignments (E-value above 1e-6), no CDR3, stop codons, out-of-frame junctions, or ambiguous translated residues. V3J clonotypes were defined as sequences sharing the same inferred V gene, J gene, and CDR3 amino acid sequence. The percentage overlap between two repertoires was calculated by dividing the number of shared unique clonotypes by the size of the smaller repertoire. Repertoire richness was assessed with RTK rarefaction, the Chao1 estimator, and Recon v2.1 estimates of unobserved clonotypes. For all TCRbeta clonotypes obtained by the gDNA method from a few donors, generation probabilities were computed with OLGA. TCRdb took this table from immuneACCESS and kept in-frame rearrangements with V and J called. Such tables lack part of the clones; where checked against another copy, unresolved V genes explain under half of the gap, and the rest is unexplained. Clone size and the V and J calls come from that table; the DNA yielded D and trimming. The sample includes 2 million to 2.5 million clones, with almost 96% observed a single time. Together, the top ten hold roughly 0.13% of the sample.

Inclusive of the bounding cysteine and phenylalanine, the CDR3 is 14 residues long. Here the CDR3 DNA is all that survives: 42 bases in frame from base 1. V is reduced by 3 bases and J by 4 bases, leaving a spacing of 12 bases between them. For CDR1 and CDR2, the germline V gene lists WSHSY and SAAADI. The sample comes from a study of shared clonotypes between healthy human individuals (dated by TCRdb to 2020 to 2021). With respect to the entire study: A couple of women and a few men aged 18 to 49 years were included in the cohort. For each donor, three plates each were used for CD4 naive and CD4 memory, two plates were used for CD8 naive, and one plate was used for CD8 memory. Each donor's leukapheresis produced roughly between about 0.85 and 10 billion PBMCs. The study deeply sequenced blood TCR repertoires of about 5 healthy adults to estimate repertoire size and the extent of clonotype sharing between individuals. To increase sequencing depth and limit assay-specific biases, different laboratories used diverse techniques to prepare libraries and sequence TCR repertoires. The research as a whole found: Clonotypes shared by all four sorted-subset donors showed higher generation probabilities than non-shared clonotypes. Across a handful of donors, approximately 5% of naive CD4, roughly 3.5% of naive CD8, under 2.5% of memory CD4, and approximately 0.42% of memory CD8 clonotypes were shared. Naive subsets generally had larger estimated clonotype richness than memory subsets did. Sampling was restricted to blood, and TCR repertoires in tissue are likely to differ from TCR repertoires in blood. The small number of donors limited the genetic and exposure-history diversity represented. Pairwise subsampling led to the expectation that sequencing depth would affect the degree of clonotype sharing among donors. Even with the large sequencing depth, rarefaction of the sorted-subset datasets indicated that sequencing was incomplete.

What was sequenced was naive CD4+ T cells sorted from blood. Sample cell subset or site, as interpreted from the label and publication: CD45RA+ positively selected. The sequence derives from a man between 18 and 35 years old in good health. The V and J genes are TRBV10-2 and TRBJ1-2; the D gene remains uncertain. The CDR3 here reads CASSDQDGGYGYTF. The DNA sequence is as follows: TGCGCCAGCAGTGATCAGGACGGTGGCTATGGCTACACCTTC.